This TCR beta chain originates from a study of CXCR3-negative and CXCR3-positive naive CD8 T cells (dated by TCRdb to the late 2010s). Notes on the research overall: In total, about 135 million TRB reads were obtained, which works out to roughly 1.5 +/- 0.3 million reads per library. TRBV-TRBJ cluster analysis included naive subsets from roughly 5 donors and memory cells from 3 donors. Data from fewer than 12 donors, pooled across two independent experiments, went into the diversity and physicochemical repertoire analyses.

Sequenced on a NextSeq 550. The Human TCR Profiling Kit (MiLaboratory) was used to prepare UMI-labeled 5' RACE TRB cDNA libraries. The full amount of extracted RNA was used for cDNA synthesis, and the full amount of resulting cDNA was used for PCR amplification. Libraries were prepared in parallel using an identical number of PCR cycles. As for how the authors treated the data: MIGEC and MiXCR extracted about 50,000 +/- 10,000 unique UMI-labeled TRB cDNA molecules per library, requiring at least two reads per UMI. On average, approximately 40,000 +/- 10,000 functional in-frame TRB CDR3 nucleotide clonotypes lacking stop codons were found per library. After downsampling to 5000 UMI-labeled TRB molecules per sample, diversity metrics, including normalized Shannon-Wiener and Chao1, were computed in VDJtools. VDJtools was used to calculate clonotype-size-weighted physicochemical properties of the central five CDR3 residues, namely interaction energy, strength, volume and Kidera factor 4. After the reads were reprocessed by TCRdb, one entry was made per CDR3 protein sequence, with no DNA. The authors' filters were not applied to this entry. The sample has 100,000 to 150,000 distinct CDR3 sequences on record. The ten largest account for less than 0.3% of the sample.

The germline V gene sets CDR1 to MDHEN and CDR2 to SYDVKM. The CDR3 holds 14 amino acids from the cysteine to the phenylalanine. No DNA is recorded. Each CD8+ T cell subset was flow-sorted in triplicate, and some 310,000 cells per subset were placed directly into RLT lysis buffer. To keep memory contaminants out, a stringent definition of naive CD8+ T cells was applied: CD45RO-CCR7+CD27+CD95-. Using standard density gradient centrifugation, peripheral blood mononuclear cells were isolated from buffy coats. A FACSAria III was used to flow-sort naive CXCR3-negative and CXCR3-positive CD8+ T cells. Total RNA was extracted from sorted cells using an RNeasy Mini Kit. General study outcomes and caveats: Repertoire diversity was comparably high in both naive subsets but much lower in memory CD8+ T cells. CXCR3 expression partially decreased after cryopreservation, so most assays used freshly isolated PBMCs. TRB CDR3s from CXCR3-positive naive cells showed higher hydrophobicity (lower Kidera factor 4), lower energy, and higher strength and volume indices than CXCR3-negative naive cells. Surface CD5, linked to self-reactivity in mice, was comparable between naive subsets; TCR interaction strength was therefore also inferred from TRB CDR3 physicochemical properties. TRBV-TRBJ usage was similar between naive CXCR3-negative and CXCR3-positive cells from the same donor, while memory cells showed distinct patterns.

Concerning this clonotype itself: No cognate antigen has been identified for it.

Sample: naive CXCR3- CD8+ T cells from blood. According to the study, the label for this sample's cell subset or site signals: CD45RO-CCR7+CD27+CD95- naive CD8+ T cells lacking CXCR3 (TNR3-). This TCR was sampled from a human donor in good health. Some clones in this sample may be carry-over from other donors' samples. The chain uses TRBV28 and TRBJ2-3; TCRdb lists TRBD2, though no DNA is available to test this call. The CDR3 in this case is CASSTGLRTDTQYF. Reference TRBV28 and TRBJ2-3 proteins supply the regions before and after the CDR3; the full variable domain is: DVKVTQSSRYLVKRTGEKVFLECVQDMDHENMFWYRQDPGLGLRLIYFSYDVKMKEKGDIPEGYSVSREKKERFSLILESASTNQTSMYLCASSTGLRTDTQYFGPGTRLTVL.